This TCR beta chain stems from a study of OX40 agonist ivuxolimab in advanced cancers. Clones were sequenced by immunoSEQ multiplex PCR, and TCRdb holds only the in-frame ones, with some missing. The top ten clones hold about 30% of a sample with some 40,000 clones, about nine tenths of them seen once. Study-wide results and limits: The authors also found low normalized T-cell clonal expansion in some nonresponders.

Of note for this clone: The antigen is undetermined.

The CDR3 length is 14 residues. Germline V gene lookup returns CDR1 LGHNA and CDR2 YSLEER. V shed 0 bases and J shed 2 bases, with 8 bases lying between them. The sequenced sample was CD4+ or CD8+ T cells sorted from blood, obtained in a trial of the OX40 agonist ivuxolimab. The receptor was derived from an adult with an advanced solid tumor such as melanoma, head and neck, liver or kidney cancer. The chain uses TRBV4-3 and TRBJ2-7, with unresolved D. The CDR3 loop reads CASSQDLGPYEQYF. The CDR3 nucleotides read TGCGCCAGCAGCCAAGATCTCGGGCCCTACGAGCAGTACTTC.